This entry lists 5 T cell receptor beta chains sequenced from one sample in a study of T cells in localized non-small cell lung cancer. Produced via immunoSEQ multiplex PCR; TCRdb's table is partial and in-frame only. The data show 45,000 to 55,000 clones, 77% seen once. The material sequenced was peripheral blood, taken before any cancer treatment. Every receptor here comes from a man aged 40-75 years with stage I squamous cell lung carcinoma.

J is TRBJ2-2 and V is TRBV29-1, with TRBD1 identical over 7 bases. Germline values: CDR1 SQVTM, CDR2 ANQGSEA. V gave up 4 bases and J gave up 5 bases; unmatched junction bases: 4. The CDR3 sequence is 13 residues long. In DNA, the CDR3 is TGCAGCGTTGGGCCAGGGGGAACCGGGGAGCTGTTTTTT. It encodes CSVGPGGTGELFF.

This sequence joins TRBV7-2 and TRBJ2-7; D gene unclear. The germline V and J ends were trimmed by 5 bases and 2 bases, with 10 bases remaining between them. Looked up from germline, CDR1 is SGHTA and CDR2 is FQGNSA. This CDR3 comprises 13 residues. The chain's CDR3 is CASSLQATYEQYF. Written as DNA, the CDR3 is TGTGCCAGCAGCCTCCAAGCAACCTACGAGCAGTACTTC.

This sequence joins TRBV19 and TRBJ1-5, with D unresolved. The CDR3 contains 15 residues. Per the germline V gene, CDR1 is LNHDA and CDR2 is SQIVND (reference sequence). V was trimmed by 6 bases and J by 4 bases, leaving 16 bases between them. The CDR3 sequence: CASRPSRRENQPQHF. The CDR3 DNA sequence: TGTGCCAGTAGGCCCTCACGGAGGGAGAATCAGCCCCAGCATTTT.

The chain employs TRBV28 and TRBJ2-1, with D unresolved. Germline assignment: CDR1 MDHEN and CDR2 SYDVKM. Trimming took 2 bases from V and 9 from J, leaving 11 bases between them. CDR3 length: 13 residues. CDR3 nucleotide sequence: TGTGCCAGCAGTTTACGAGCCCCCAGTGAGCAGTTCTTC. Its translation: CASSLRAPSEQFF.

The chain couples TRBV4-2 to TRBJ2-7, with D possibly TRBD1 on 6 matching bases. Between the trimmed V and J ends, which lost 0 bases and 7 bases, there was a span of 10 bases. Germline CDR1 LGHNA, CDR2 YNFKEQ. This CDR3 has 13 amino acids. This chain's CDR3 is CASSQDRQAEQYF. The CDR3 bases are TGTGCCAGCAGCCAAGATCGACAGGCGGAGCAGTACTTC.